Sequencing of this T cell receptor (beta chain) was carried out in a study of shared clonotypes between healthy human individuals. The material for each subset, its genomic DNA, was split evenly across several immunoSEQ plates. Assay: immunoSEQ multiplex PCR; the TCRdb copy retains only in-frame clones and omits some. The repertoire holds 2 million to 2.5 million clones, approximately 95% seen once, with roughly 0.36% in the top ten. Trimming took off 1 base at V and 5 bases at J, with 10 bases between the two ends. The CDR3 runs to 13 residues. CDR1 and CDR2 (germline): SGHDT, YYEEEE. Whole-study findings and limits: Among donors, sharing of clonotypes was expected to be affected by sequencing depth. The generation probabilities recorded for non-shared clonotypes fell below those of clonotypes shared by all four donors.

About this clone itself: Its cognate antigen is unknown.

The chain couples TRBV5-6 to TRBJ2-7; D possibly corresponds to TRBD1 (5 bases). The source material was naive CD4+ T cells from PBMCs. Subset indicated: CD45RA+ positively selected. The clonotype was recovered from a man younger than 30 in good health. Some clones in this sample may be carry-over from other donors' samples. The CDR3 nucleotides read TGTGCCAGCAGCTTGTCAGGGTCCCACGAGCAGTACTTC. Protein: CASSLSGSHEQYF.